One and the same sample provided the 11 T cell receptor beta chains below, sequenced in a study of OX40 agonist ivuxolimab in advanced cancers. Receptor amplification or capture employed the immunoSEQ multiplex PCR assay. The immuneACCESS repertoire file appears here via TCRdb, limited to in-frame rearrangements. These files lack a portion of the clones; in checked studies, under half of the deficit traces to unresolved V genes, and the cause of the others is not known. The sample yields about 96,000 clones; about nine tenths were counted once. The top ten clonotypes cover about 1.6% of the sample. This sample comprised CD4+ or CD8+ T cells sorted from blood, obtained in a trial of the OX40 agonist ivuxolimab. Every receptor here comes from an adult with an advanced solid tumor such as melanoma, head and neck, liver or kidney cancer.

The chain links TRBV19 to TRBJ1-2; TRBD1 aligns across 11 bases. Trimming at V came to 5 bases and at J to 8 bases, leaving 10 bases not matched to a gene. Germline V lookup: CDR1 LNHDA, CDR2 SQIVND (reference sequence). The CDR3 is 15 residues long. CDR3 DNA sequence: TGTGCCAGTAGTGCCGGGACAGGGGGTCTTAGGGGCTACACCTTC. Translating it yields CASSAGTGGLRGYTF.

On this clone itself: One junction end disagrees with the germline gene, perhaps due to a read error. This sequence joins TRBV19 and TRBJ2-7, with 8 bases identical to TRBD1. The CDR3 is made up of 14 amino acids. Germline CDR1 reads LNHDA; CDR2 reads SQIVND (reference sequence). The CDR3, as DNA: TGTGCCAGTGGTATAGCAGGGGGCATCGACGAGCAGTACTTC. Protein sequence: CASGIAGGIDEQYF.

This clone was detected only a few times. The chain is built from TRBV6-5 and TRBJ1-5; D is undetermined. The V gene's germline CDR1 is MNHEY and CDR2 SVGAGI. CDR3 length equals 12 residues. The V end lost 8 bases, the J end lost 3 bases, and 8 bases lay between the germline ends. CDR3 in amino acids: CASGRDNQPQHF. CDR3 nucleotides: TGTGCCAGCGGACGGGACAATCAGCCCCAGCATTTT.

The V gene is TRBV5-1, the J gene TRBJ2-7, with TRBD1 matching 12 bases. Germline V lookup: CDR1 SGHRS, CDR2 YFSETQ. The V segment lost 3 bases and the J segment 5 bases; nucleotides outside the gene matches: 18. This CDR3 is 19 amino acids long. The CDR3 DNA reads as TGCGCCAGCAGCTCGGGACAGGGGGCGCTCAGTGTGGTGCTCAACGAGCAGTACTTC. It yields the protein CASSSGQGALSVVLNEQYF.

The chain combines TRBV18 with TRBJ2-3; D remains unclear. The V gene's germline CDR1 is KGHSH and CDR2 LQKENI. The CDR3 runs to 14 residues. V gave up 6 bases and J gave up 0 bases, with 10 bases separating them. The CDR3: CASSSVQSTDTQYF. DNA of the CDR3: TGTGCCAGCTCGTCGGTACAGAGCACAGATACGCAGTATTTT.

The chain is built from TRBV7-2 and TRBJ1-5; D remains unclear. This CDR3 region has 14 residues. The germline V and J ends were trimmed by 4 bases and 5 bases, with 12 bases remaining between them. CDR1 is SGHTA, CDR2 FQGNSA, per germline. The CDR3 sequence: CASSWALTDQPQHF. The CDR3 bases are TGTGCCAGCAGCTGGGCATTGACGGATCAGCCCCAGCATTTT.

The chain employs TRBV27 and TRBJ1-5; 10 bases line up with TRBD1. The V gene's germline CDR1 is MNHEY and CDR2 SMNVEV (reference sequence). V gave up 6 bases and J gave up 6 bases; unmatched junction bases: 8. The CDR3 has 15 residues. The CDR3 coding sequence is TGTGCCAGCAGCCAGAGACAGGGGGCCGGTCAGCCCCAGCATTTT. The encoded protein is CASSQRQGAGQPQHF.

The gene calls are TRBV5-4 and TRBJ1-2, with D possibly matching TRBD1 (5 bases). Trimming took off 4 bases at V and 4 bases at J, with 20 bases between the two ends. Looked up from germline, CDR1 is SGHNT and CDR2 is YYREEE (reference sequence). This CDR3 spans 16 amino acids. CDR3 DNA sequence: TGTGCCAGCAGCAACCCCCGGGGCCACCAGGCCTATGGCTACACCTTC. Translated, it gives CASSNPRGHQAYGYTF. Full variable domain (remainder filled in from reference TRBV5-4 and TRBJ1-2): ETGVTQSPTHLIKTRGQQVTLRCSSQSGHNTVSWYQQALGQGPQFIFQYYREEENGRGNFPPRFSGLQFPNYSSELNVNALELDDSALYLCASSNPRGHQAYGYTFGSGTRLTVV.

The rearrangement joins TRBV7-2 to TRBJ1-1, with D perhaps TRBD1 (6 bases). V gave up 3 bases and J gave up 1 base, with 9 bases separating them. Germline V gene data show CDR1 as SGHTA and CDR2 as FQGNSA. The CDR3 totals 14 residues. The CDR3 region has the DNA TGTGCCAGCAGCTTGGGGGCAGGGAACACTGAAGCTTTCTTT. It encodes CASSLGAGNTEAFF. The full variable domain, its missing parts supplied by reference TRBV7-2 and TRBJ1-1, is GAGVSQSPSNKVTEKGKDVELRCDPISGHTALYWYRQSLGQGLEFLIYFQGNSAPDKSGLPSDRFSAERTGGSVSTLTIQRTQQEDSAVYLCASSLGAGNTEAFFGQGTRLTVV.

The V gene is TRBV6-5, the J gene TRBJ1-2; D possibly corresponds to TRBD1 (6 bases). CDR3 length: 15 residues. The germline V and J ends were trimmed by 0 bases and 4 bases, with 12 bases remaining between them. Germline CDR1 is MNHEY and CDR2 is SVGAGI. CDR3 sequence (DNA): TGTGCCAGCAGTTACTCGGGGCAGGGGTCCTATGGCTACACCTTC. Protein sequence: CASSYSGQGSYGYTF.

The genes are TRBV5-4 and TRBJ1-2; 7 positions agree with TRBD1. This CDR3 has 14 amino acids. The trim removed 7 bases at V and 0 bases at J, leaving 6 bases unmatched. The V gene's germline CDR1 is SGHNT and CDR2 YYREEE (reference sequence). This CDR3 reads CASSRDSTNYGYTF. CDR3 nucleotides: TGTGCCAGCTCCCGGGACAGTACTAACTATGGCTACACCTTC.